What follows are 9 T cell receptor beta chains derived from one specimen sequenced in a study of blood T cell repertoires in COVID-19. TCRdb's table, derived via immunoSEQ multiplex PCR, lists solely in-frame clones and lacks some. This sample has 40,000 to 65,000 clones; around 72% occur once, and the top ten carry under 15%. The sample was peripheral blood. The receptors derive from a human donor with active or convalescent COVID-19. The donor label of this sample is uncertain.

Of note for this clone: Germline and junction disagree at one end, which may indicate a read error. The chain combines TRBV10-2 with TRBJ2-7; TRBD2 matches at 8 bases. CDR1 and CDR2 (germline): WSHSY, SAAADI. The CDR3 runs to 14 residues. Here the CDR3 reads CVSSERASGYEQYF. DNA of the CDR3: TGCGTCAGCAGTGAAAGGGCTAGCGGGTACGAGCAGTACTTC.

This rearrangement joins TRBV20-1 to TRBJ1-1; 8 nucleotides agree with TRBD1. The CDR3 loop spans 15 amino acids. From germline, CDR1 is DFQATT and CDR2 SNEGSKA (reference sequence). V lost 3 bases and J lost 3; bases outside the gene matches: 9. CDR3 residues: CSASPTGEEDTEAFF. The CDR3 DNA follows: TGCAGTGCTAGTCCGACAGGGGAGGAGGACACTGAAGCTTTCTTT.

Turning to this clone: This sample includes further DNA sequences coding for the same CDR3. The gene calls are TRBV9 and TRBJ2-6; D perhaps matches TRBD1 (6 bases). CDR1 and CDR2 (germline): SGDLS, YYNGEE. CDR3 size: 16 residues. Trimming pared 4 bases from V and 0 bases from J, leaving 11 bases between. Written as DNA, the CDR3 is TGTGCCAGCAGCTCCGACAGGTCCTCTGGGGCCAACGTCCTGACTTTC. Amino acid sequence: CASSSDRSSGANVLTF.

The chain links TRBV12-5 to TRBJ1-1; possible D gene TRBD1, 6 bases. CDR1 LGHNT and CDR2 FRNRAP come from the germline V gene. V lost 2 bases, J lost 5 bases, and 9 bases lay in between. There are 13 residues in the CDR3. Written as DNA, the CDR3 is TGTGCTAGTGGTTTGTCTACAGGGACTGAAGCTTTCTTT. It encodes CASGLSTGTEAFF. Looking up the rest from reference TRBV12-5 and TRBJ1-1 gives the full variable domain: DARVTQTPRHKVTEMGQEVTMRCQPILGHNTVFWYRQTMMQGLELLAYFRNRAPLDDSGMPKDRFSAEMPDATLATLKIQPSEPRDSAVYFCASGLSTGTEAFFGQGTRLTVV.

The chain is built from TRBV29-1 and TRBJ1-2; a possible D gene is TRBD1 (6 bases). The CDR3 extends over 11 amino acids. The V end lost 3 bases, the J end lost 5 bases, and 7 bases lay between the germline ends. CDR1 and CDR2 (germline): SQVTM, ANQGSEA. This CDR3 is CSVEQGYGYTF. The DNA for the CDR3 is TGCAGCGTTGAGCAGGGGTATGGCTACACCTTC.

The genes are TRBV5-1 and TRBJ2-5, with 10 bases identical to TRBD2. Germline CDR1 and CDR2: SGHRS and YFSETQ. This CDR3 comprises 17 residues. V was pared by 0 bases and J by 2 bases, with 7 bases of the junction left unmatched. CDR3 DNA sequence: TGCGCCAGCAGCTTGGCCCAACTAGCGGGAAGGCAAGAGACCCAGTACTTC. Translation gives CASSLAQLAGRQETQYF.

This sequence joins TRBV6-5 and TRBJ1-2, with D possibly being TRBD1 (5 bases). The CDR3 is 14 residues long. The ends were cut back, 8 bases at V and 3 bases at J, with 16 bases in the middle. Germline assignment: CDR1 MNHEY and CDR2 SVGAGI. In nucleotides, the CDR3 is TGTGCCAGCGTCCCCGGGGGGGTGGACTATGGCTACACCTTC. Amino acid sequence: CASVPGGVDYGYTF.

This chain links TRBV5-1 with TRBJ1-4, with D hard to call. From germline, CDR1 is SGHRS and CDR2 YFSETQ. The V end was cut by 0 bases, the J end by 2 bases, with 5 bases between. The CDR3 is 14 residues long. The CDR3 region has the DNA TGCGCCAGCAGCTTGGGACTGACTAATGAAAAACTGTTTTTT. Translating it yields CASSLGLTNEKLFF.

The rearrangement joins TRBV6-2 or TRBV6-3 to TRBJ2-5, with 13 bases lining up with TRBD2. Losses at the gene ends were 2 bases for V and 4 bases for J; bases not matched to a gene: 4. Germline CDR1 and CDR2: MNHEY and SVGEGT. The CDR3 is made up of 16 amino acids. The CDR3, as DNA: TGTGCCAGCAGTTACCCCGGACTAGCGGGAGTAGAGACCCAGTACTTC. Protein: CASSYPGLAGVETQYF.